Listed below are T cell receptor beta chains from one sample, sequenced in a study of blood T cell repertoires in COVID-19. The method was immunoSEQ multiplex PCR; TCRdb's version includes in-frame clones alone and lacks a portion of them. Of fewer than 250,000 clones listed, 70% to 90% are singletons. Source material: peripheral blood. The receptors were gathered from a middle-aged woman with acute or convalescent COVID-19. The CDR3 runs from the conserved cysteine through the conserved F or W. The D gene is left open where the match is weak. Expanded clones are given a class, and other clones once, few, many or no size at all.

J | D | V | size | DNA | CDR3
TRBJ1-1 | . | TRBV6-1 | . | TGTGCCAGCAGTGAAGTGGAGTTAGTGACTGAAGCTTTCTTT | CASSEVELVTEAFF
TRBJ2-3 | TRBD1 | TRBV2 | . | TGTGCCAGCAGTGTGGGGGACAGGGGGACCGATACGCAGTATTTT | CASSVGDRGTDTQYF
TRBJ2-1 | TRBD1 | TRBV18 | . | TGTGCCAGCTCCCCGGGGACAGGCTTGAACAATGAGCAGTTCTTC | CASSPGTGLNNEQFF
TRBJ1-6 | TRBD1 | TRBV27 | few | TGTGCCAGCAGTTTAGGGACAGCGGGCAATTCACCCCTCCACTTT | CASSLGTAGNSPLHF
TRBJ1-2 | TRBD1 | TRBV18 | . | TGTGCCAGCTCACCGTTGGGACAGAACTATGGCTACACCTTC | CASSPLGQNYGYTF
TRBJ2-2 | . | TRBV7-9 | . | TGTGCCAGCAGCGCCCAAACTCAGAACACCGGGGAGCTGTTTTTT | CASSAQTQNTGELFF
TRBJ1-1 | TRBD1 | TRBV2 | . | TGTGCCAGCAGCGAGGACAGGGGATCCACTGAAGCTTTCTTT | CASSEDRGSTEAFF
TRBJ1-1 | . | TRBV20-1 | . | TGCAGTGCTAGTAAGAGGGATGAAGCTTTCTTT | CSASKRDEAFF
TRBJ1-2 | TRBD1 | TRBV9 | . | TGTGCCAGCAGCGGCCGGGACAGATCCTCCGCTAACTATGGCTACACCTTC | CASSGRDRSSANYGYTF
TRBJ2-2 | TRBD1 | TRBV20-1 | . | TGCAGTGCTAGTGCAGGGGGCTTGAACACCGGGGAGCTGTTTTTT | CSASAGGLNTGELFF
TRBJ2-2 | TRBD2 | TRBV4-1 | . | TGCGCCAGCAGCCAAGTCAATATGGGACTAGCGGGGGGGCCGAACACCGGGGAGCTGTTTTTT | CASSQVNMGLAGGPNTGELFF
TRBJ2-3 | . | TRBV3-1/TRBV3-2 | . | TGTGCCAGCAGCTCGACTCCCCGGCGGTCCACAGATACGCAGTATTTT | CASSSTPRRSTDTQYF
TRBJ2-1 | TRBD2 | TRBV5-6 | . | TGTGCCAGCAGCTTCTCTGGCGGGAGACAACGAGGGGACAATGAGCAGTTCTTC | CASSFSGGRQRGDNEQFF
TRBJ2-2 | . | TRBV30 | once | TGTGCCTGGAGTGTAACGGGGTCCGGGGAGCTGTTTTTT | CAWSVTGSGELFF
TRBJ1-2 | . | TRBV28 | . | TGTGCCAGCCTTCAGCGGGCAGGAACCAACTATGGCTACACCTTC | CASLQRAGTNYGYTF
TRBJ1-1 | TRBD1 | TRBV15 | . | TGTGCCACCAGCAGAGATAGAACAGGGGGCATGAACACTGAAGCTTTCTTT | CATSRDRTGGMNTEAFF
TRBJ1-2 | TRBD1 | TRBV7-2 | once | TGTGCCAGCAGCCAGGGACAGGGAGACTATGGCTACACCTTC | CASSQGQGDYGYTF
TRBJ2-5 | TRBD2 | TRBV15 | . | TGTGCCACCAGCAGAGTTGGTAGCGGGGGCCAAGAGACCCAGTACTTC | CATSRVGSGGQETQYF
TRBJ2-2 | TRBD2 | TRBV29-1 | . | TGCAGCGTTGGTTCTAGCGGGGGTAACACCGGGGAGCTGTTTTTT | CSVGSSGGNTGELFF
TRBJ2-1 | . | TRBV4-1 | . | TGCGCCAGCAGCCAAGGGGACTTCGGGTCCTACAATGAGCAGTTCTTC | CASSQGDFGSYNEQFF
TRBJ1-5 | TRBD1 | TRBV5-1 | . | TGCGCCAGCAGGGATGGGACAGGAGATCAGCCCCAGCATTTT | CASRDGTGDQPQHF
TRBJ1-4 | . | TRBV2 | . | TGTGCCAGCAGTGATTGGTCCACCTTGAGTGATAATGAAAAACTGTTTTTT | CASSDWSTLSDNEKLFF